The 13 T cell receptor beta chains given below trace back to one sample, sequenced in a study of CD8 T cells in ankylosing spondylitis. Study-level points and caveats: Within ankylosing spondylitis blood, a TCR beta motif made up of eight highly homologous variants appeared to be characteristic.

No cognate antigen is known for these TCRs. MiXCR, run by TCRdb on the 5' RACE reads, gives a single entry per CDR3 protein. The repertoire holds hundreds of thousands of distinct CDR3 sequences, with about 10% as singletons. Input material: blood, either unsorted or a sorted T cell fraction (not recorded which). These receptors originate from a male donor with ankylosing spondylitis.

The chain carries TRBV20-1 and TRBJ2-3; perhaps D is TRBD1 or TRBD2 (5 bases each). There are 13 residues in the CDR3. Trimming took 1 base from V and 12 from J, leaving 17 bases between them. Per the germline V gene, CDR1 is DFQATT and CDR2 is SNEGSKA (reference sequence). As DNA, the CDR3 is TGCAGTGCTAGAGTGGGGGACCCGAACCCCCAGTATTTT. Its protein is CSARVGDPNPQYF.

This clonotype was observed a handful of times. The chain employs TRBV29-1 and TRBJ2-3, with D perhaps assigned TRBD1 or TRBD2 (5 bases each). This CDR3 has 11 residues. In germline, CDR1 is SQVTM, CDR2 ANQGSEA. Trimming stripped 8 bases from V and 6 bases from J, with 12 bases between. CDR3 sequence (DNA): TGCAGCAGGGGATGGGGGGATACGCAGTATTTT. Translation gives CSRGWGDTQYF.

The chain is built from TRBV4-3 and TRBJ1-1; D gene ambiguous. Germline V gene sequence: CDR1 LGHNA, CDR2 YSLEER. The CDR3 has 13 residues. V shed 4 bases and J shed 5 bases, with 11 bases lying between them. As DNA, the CDR3 is TGCGCCAGCAGCCGCCAATTCGGGACTGAAGCTTTCTTT. Translation gives CASSRQFGTEAFF.

The chain joins TRBV29-1 to TRBJ2-3, with D perhaps matching TRBD1 (5 bases). Gene TRBJ1-5 matches the end of the DNA better, so the J call may be wrong. The CDR3 has 14 amino acids. Germline lookup yields CDR1 SQVTM and CDR2 ANQGSEA. The CDR3: CSVEWDYITDTQHF. The CDR3 DNA is TGCAGCGTTGAGTGGGACTATATCACAGATACGCAGCATTTT.

This clonotype was observed at least ten times. V and J are TRBV20-1 and TRBJ2-5; D gene ambiguous. Germline-derived CDR1 and CDR2 are DFQATT and SNEGSKA (reference sequence). The length of the CDR3 is 12 residues. The ends were cut back, 3 bases at V and 4 bases at J, with 9 bases in the middle. The CDR3 nucleotides read TGCAGTGCTAGTCAGTTGTTAGAGACCCAGTACTTC. It codes for CSASQLLETQYF.

There are many counts of this clonotype. The rearrangement uses TRBV20-1 and TRBJ1-1; no definite D call. Trimming removed 6 bases at V and 5 bases at J, with 10 bases between. The CDR3 has 11 amino acids. CDR1 and CDR2 from the germline V gene are DFQATT and SNEGSKA (reference sequence). In DNA form, the CDR3 reads TGCAGTGCCGCCGATTCTACTGAAGCTTTCTTT. Residues: CSAADSTEAFF.

The rearrangement links TRBV7-2 to TRBJ2-7; 9 bases match TRBD1. Germline CDR1 is SGHTA and CDR2 is FQGNSA. V shed 2 bases and J 4 bases; nucleotides not matched to a gene: 6. CDR3 length: 15 residues. In DNA, the CDR3 is TGTGCCAGCAGCTTACGGACAGGGGATCAGTACGAGCAGTACTTC. Its protein is CASSLRTGDQYEQYF.

The J gene is TRBJ2-7, the V gene TRBV11-2, with TRBD2 identical over 15 bases. In germline, CDR1 is SGHAT, CDR2 FQNNGV. This CDR3 is built from 16 residues. The trim removed 2 bases at V and 3 bases at J, leaving 2 bases unmatched. CDR3 coding DNA: TGTGCCAGCAGCTTACAGGGACTAGCGGGGGGCTACGAGCAGTACTTC. It is translated as CASSLQGLAGGYEQYF.

This clonotype was found a few times. The rearrangement links TRBV20-1 to TRBJ2-2; 8 nucleotides match TRBD1. The germline CDR1 and CDR2 sequences are DFQATT and SNEGSKA (reference sequence). The CDR3 is 16 residues long. V shed 0 bases, J shed 5 bases, and the junction held 8 bases outside the gene matches. The CDR3 DNA sequence: TGCAGTGCTAGAGATAGGAGGCAGGGGGCTACCGGGGAGCTGTTTTTT. It codes for CSARDRRQGATGELFF.

The V call is TRBV10-3, the J call TRBJ1-2; the match to TRBD1 covers 9 bases. V was clipped by 1 base and J by 2 bases; unmatched bases: 5. CDR3 size: 16 residues. Germline CDR1 and CDR2: ENHRY and SYGVKD. CDR3 protein: CAISEWGQGANYGYTF. The DNA of the CDR3 is TGTGCCATCAGTGAGTGGGGACAGGGAGCGAACTATGGCTACACCTTC.

The sample holds a few counts of this clonotype. The V gene is TRBV7-9, the J gene TRBJ1-2, with a tentative D call TRBD1 (5 bases). The CDR3 is 16 residues long. The germline V and J ends were trimmed by 2 bases and 4 bases, with 17 bases remaining between them. Per germline, CDR1 SEHNR and CDR2 FQNEAQ (reference sequence). The CDR3 coding sequence is TGTGCCAGCAGCTTATTTCGCAGGGAGATCGGCTATGGCTACACCTTC. It yields the protein CASSLFRREIGYGYTF. Looking up the rest from reference TRBV7-9 and TRBJ1-2 gives the full variable domain: DTGVSQNPRHKITKRGQNVTFRCDPISEHNRLYWYRQTLGQGPEFLTYFQNEAQLEKSRLLSDRFSAERPKGSFSTLEIQRTEQGDSAMYLCASSLFRREIGYGYTFGSGTRLTVV.

This clonotype was counted between two and nine times. V and J are TRBV29-1 and TRBJ1-4; D gene unclear. Trimming shortened V by 4 bases and J by 2 bases, and 8 bases separated the two germline ends. The germline V gene has CDR1 SQVTM and CDR2 ANQGSEA. This CDR3 is built from 13 residues. CDR3 DNA sequence: TGCAGCGTTGCCCAGACCACTAATGAAAAACTGTTTTTT. Its protein product is CSVAQTTNEKLFF.

This clonotype was recorded a few times. This chain uses TRBV7-2 with TRBJ1-2, with 8 bases that match TRBD1. Trimming removed 3 bases from V and 7 bases from J; junction bases left unmatched: 10. This CDR3 spans 15 amino acids. The germline V gene has CDR1 SGHTA and CDR2 FQGNSA. Here the CDR3 DNA reads TGTGCCAGCAGCTTTGGAAGACAGGGGACGAGTGGCTACACCTTC. It encodes CASSFGRQGTSGYTF.